What follows are 3 T cell receptor beta chains derived from one specimen sequenced in a study of blood T cell repertoires in COVID-19. The protocol was immunoSEQ multiplex PCR, while the TCRdb copy is restricted to in-frame clones and leaves out a portion. The sample lists fewer than 250,000 clones; approximately 80% were seen once. The sequencing sample was made of peripheral blood. These receptor sequences come from a woman aged 45 to 65 with acute or convalescent COVID-19.

This rearrangement joins TRBV24-1 to TRBJ1-5, with no clear D. V was shortened by 6 bases and J by 1 base, with 12 bases between the two germline ends. The CDR3 totals 15 residues. Per the germline V gene, CDR1 is KGHDR and CDR2 is SFDVKD. CDR3 in amino acids: CATSSRRPSNQPQHF. CDR3 bases: TGTGCCACCAGTAGCCGGAGGCCGAGCAATCAGCCCCAGCATTTT.

This chain links TRBV7-2 with TRBJ2-7; TRBD1 matches at 7 bases. V gave up 3 bases and J gave up 2 bases; unmatched junction bases: 1. Germline CDR1 reads SGHTA; CDR2 reads FQGNSA. This CDR3 spans 13 amino acids. CDR3 coding DNA: TGTGCCAGCAGCTTCGACAGGGCCTACGAGCAGTACTTC. It translates to CASSFDRAYEQYF.

The chain joins TRBV7-9 to TRBJ2-3, with unresolved D. This CDR3 has 14 amino acids. The germline V gene has CDR1 SEHNR and CDR2 FQNEAQ (reference sequence). V lost 5 bases, J lost 1 base, and 10 bases lay in between. This chain's CDR3 is CASSPRSGTDTQYF. The DNA of the CDR3 is TGTGCCAGCAGCCCGCGGTCCGGCACAGATACGCAGTATTTT.